One and the same sample provided the 11 T cell receptor beta chains below, sequenced in a study of blood T cell repertoires in COVID-19. TCRdb's table, derived via immunoSEQ multiplex PCR, lists solely in-frame clones and lacks some. The sample carries about 100,000 clones, approximately 87% recorded once. The sequenced sample consisted of peripheral blood. These receptors all come from a man aged 50 to 59 with acute or convalescent COVID-19.

The chain has TRBV6-6 and TRBJ2-1; 8 nucleotides line up with TRBD2. The CDR3 sequence is 16 residues long. Trimming took 0 bases from V and 3 from J; bases not matched to a gene: 4. Germline V lookup: CDR1 MNHNY, CDR2 SVGAGI (reference sequence). As DNA, the CDR3 is TGTGCCAGCAGTTACTCCGGAGCGGGAGTCTACAATGAGCAGTTCTTC. Translation: CASSYSGAGVYNEQFF.

V is TRBV25-1 and J is TRBJ2-1; the D gene is possibly TRBD2 (6 bases). Germline V CDR1 and CDR2: MGHDK, SYGVNS. V was clipped by 6 bases and J by 5 bases, with 14 bases between them. This CDR3 is built from 14 residues. CDR3 DNA sequence: TGTGCCAGCAGATACAGCGGCGGGAACAATGAGCAGTTCTTC. Residues: CASRYSGGNNEQFF.

The genes are TRBV6-2 or TRBV6-3 and TRBJ1-5; perhaps TRBD1 as D (5 bases). Trimming removed 2 bases at V and 5 bases at J, with 10 bases between. The CDR3 contains 14 residues. Germline lookup yields CDR1 MNHEY and CDR2 SVGEGT. The CDR3 spells CASSYLGRDQPQHF. The CDR3, as DNA: TGTGCCAGCAGTTACCTGGGGCGTGATCAGCCCCAGCATTTT.

The chain combines TRBV11-3 with TRBJ2-3; D is ambiguous. Germline V gene sequence: CDR1 SGHNT, CDR2 YENEEA. The length of the CDR3 is 15 residues. V dropped 5 bases and J dropped 6 bases, with 18 bases sitting between them. The DNA for the CDR3 is TGTGCCAGCAGCATACTATCGGCGAATTCGGATACGCAGTATTTT. Translating it yields CASSILSANSDTQYF.

The chain is built from TRBV7-2 and TRBJ1-1; D remains unclear. The ends were cut back, 4 bases at V and 0 bases at J, with 6 bases in the middle. The CDR3 runs to 13 residues. The germline V gene encodes CDR1 SGHTA and CDR2 FQGNSA. The CDR3 nucleotides are TGTGCCAGCAGCTCCAGAATGAACACTGAAGCTTTCTTT. Residues: CASSSRMNTEAFF.

The V and J genes are TRBV19 and TRBJ2-5; D might be TRBD2 (7 bases). The CDR3 has 14 amino acids. Germline V CDR1 and CDR2: LNHDA, SQIVND (reference sequence). The germline V and J ends were trimmed by 4 bases and 4 bases, with 13 bases remaining between them. The CDR3 reads CASSTGEGIETQYF. The CDR3 DNA follows: TGTGCCAGTAGTACAGGGGAGGGGATAGAGACCCAGTACTTC.

The CDR3 region is CASSSTRRGYEQYF. In DNA form, the CDR3 reads TGTGCCAGCTCCTCCACCAGAAGGGGCTACGAGCAGTACTTC. The chain has TRBV2 and TRBJ2-7, with D tentatively TRBD1 (5 bases). Between the trimmed V and J ends, which lost 8 bases and 3 bases, there was a span of 17 bases. Per the germline V gene, CDR1 is SNHLY and CDR2 is FYNNEI. This CDR3 has 14 amino acids.

Only one count was recorded for this clone. The CDR3 sequence: CASLRGTFSEQYF. The DNA of the CDR3 is TGTGCCAGCCTCCGCGGGACTTTTTCCGAGCAGTACTTC. The chain combines TRBV6-5 with TRBJ2-7; perhaps TRBD2 as D (6 bases). The length of the CDR3 is 13 residues. CDR1 and CDR2 from the germline V gene are MNHEY and SVGAGI. V was pared by 8 bases and J by 6 bases, with 17 bases between.

V and J are TRBV28 and TRBJ1-2; no clear D. Trimming removed 7 bases at V and 4 bases at J, with 10 bases between. The CDR3 spans 12 residues. Germline V gives CDR1 MDHEN, CDR2 SYDVKM. CDR3 coding DNA: TGTGCCAGCAAAAGTTCCAGCTATGGCTACACCTTC. It codes for CASKSSSYGYTF.

This clone has only a few counts. This rearrangement joins TRBV5-1 to TRBJ2-3; D not certain. The length of the CDR3 is 15 residues. The V gene lost 6 bases and the J gene lost 0 bases, with 14 bases spanning the gap. CDR1 is SGHRS, CDR2 YFSETQ, per germline. The CDR3 loop reads CASKNDTASTDTQYF. CDR3 DNA: TGCGCCAGCAAAAATGACACCGCCAGCACAGATACGCAGTATTTT. Combining the CDR3 with reference TRBV5-1 and TRBJ2-3 gives the whole variable domain KAGVTQTPRYLIKTRGQQVTLSCSPISGHRSVSWYQQTPGQGLQFLFEYFSETQRNKGNFPGRFSGRQFSNSRSEMNVSTLELGDSALYLCASKNDTASTDTQYFGPGTRLTVL.

This clone has a single count. V usage is TRBV19 and J usage is TRBJ2-7; maybe TRBD1 (5 bases). Germline values: CDR1 LNHDA, CDR2 SQIVND (reference sequence). This CDR3 is 12 amino acids long. V lost 4 bases and J lost 1, with 5 bases in between. CDR3 sequence reads: CASSTGSYEQYF. The DNA of the CDR3 is TGTGCCAGTAGTACAGGGTCCTACGAGCAGTACTTC.